This TCR beta chain is from a study of cytomegalovirus exposure and HLA in healthy donors. A multiplex PCR was run with 60 Vbeta primers and 13 Jbeta primers. Only in-frame clones appear in the TCRdb table, and some are missing; sequencing was by immunoSEQ multiplex PCR. Of 200,000 to 250,000 clones in the sample, roughly 84% were seen once. Deletions cut 2 bases from V and 7 bases from J, with 6 bases between. The CDR3 totals 12 residues. The germline V gene has CDR1 GTSNPN and CDR2 SVGIG (reference sequence). The sequence was collected from a girl aged 2 to 9 in good health and CMV-seronegative. V is TRBV30 and J is TRBJ1-6, with D hard to call. The sequenced material came from PBMCs. The CDR3: CAWSSRNSPLHF. CDR3 sequence (DNA): TGTGCCTGGAGTTCGAGGAATTCACCCCTCCACTTT.